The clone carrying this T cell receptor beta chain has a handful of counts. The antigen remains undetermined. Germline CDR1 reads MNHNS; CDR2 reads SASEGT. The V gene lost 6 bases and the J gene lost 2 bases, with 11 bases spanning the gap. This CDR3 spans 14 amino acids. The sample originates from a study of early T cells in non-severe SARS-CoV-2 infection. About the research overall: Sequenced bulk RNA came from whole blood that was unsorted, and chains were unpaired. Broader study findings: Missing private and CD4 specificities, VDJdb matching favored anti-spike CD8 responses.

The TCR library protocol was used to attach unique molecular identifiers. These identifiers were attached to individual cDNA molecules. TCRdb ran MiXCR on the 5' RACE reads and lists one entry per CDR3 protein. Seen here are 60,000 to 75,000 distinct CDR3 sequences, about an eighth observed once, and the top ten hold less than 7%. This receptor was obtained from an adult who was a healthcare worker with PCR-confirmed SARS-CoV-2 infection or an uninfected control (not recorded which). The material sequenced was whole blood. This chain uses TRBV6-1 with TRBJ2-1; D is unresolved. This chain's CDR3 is CASRARETYNEQFF. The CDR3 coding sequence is TGTGCCAGCAGGGCCCGAGAAACCTACAATGAGCAGTTCTTC.